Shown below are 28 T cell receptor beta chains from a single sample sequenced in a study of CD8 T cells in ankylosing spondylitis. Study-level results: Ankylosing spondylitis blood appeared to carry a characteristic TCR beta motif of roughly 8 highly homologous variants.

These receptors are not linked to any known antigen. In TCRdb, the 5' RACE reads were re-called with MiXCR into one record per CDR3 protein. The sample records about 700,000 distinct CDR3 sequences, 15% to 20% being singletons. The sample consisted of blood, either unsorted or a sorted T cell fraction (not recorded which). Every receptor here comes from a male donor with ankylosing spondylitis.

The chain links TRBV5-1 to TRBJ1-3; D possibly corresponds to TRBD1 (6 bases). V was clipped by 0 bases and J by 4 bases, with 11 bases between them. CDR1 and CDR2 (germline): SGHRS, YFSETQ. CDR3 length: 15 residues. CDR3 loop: CASSLDPGEGNTIYF. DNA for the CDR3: TGCGCCAGCAGCTTGGACCCAGGGGAAGGAAACACCATATATTTT.

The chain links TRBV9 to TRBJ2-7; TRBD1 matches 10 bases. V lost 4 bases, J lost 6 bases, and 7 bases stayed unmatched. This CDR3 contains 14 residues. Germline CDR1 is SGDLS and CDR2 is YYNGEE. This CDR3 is CASSPGTGVGEQYF. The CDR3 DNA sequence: TGTGCCAGCAGCCCCGGGACAGGGGTCGGCGAGCAGTACTTC.

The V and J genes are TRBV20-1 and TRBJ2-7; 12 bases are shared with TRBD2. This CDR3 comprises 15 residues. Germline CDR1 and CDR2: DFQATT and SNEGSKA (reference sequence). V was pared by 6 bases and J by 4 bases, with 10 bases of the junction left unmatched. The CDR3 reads CSARLLAGGIYEQYF. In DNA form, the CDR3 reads TGCAGTGCAAGATTACTAGCGGGGGGAATTTACGAGCAGTACTTC.

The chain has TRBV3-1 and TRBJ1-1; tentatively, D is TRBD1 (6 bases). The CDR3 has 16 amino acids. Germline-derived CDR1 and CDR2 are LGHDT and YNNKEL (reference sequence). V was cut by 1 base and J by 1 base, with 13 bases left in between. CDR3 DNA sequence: TGTGCCAGCAGCCAAGGGGGGGCTTTCAGGAACACTGAAGCTTTCTTT. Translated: CASSQGGAFRNTEAFF.

CDR3: CASSLELGLAGPKETQYF. As DNA, the CDR3 is TGCGCCAGCAGCTTGGAGTTAGGTCTAGCGGGGCCTAAAGAGACCCAGTACTTC. V and J are TRBV5-1 and TRBJ2-5, with 9 bases fitting TRBD2. Per the germline V gene, CDR1 is SGHRS and CDR2 is YFSETQ. This CDR3 has 18 amino acids. Unmatched junction bases numbered 12, after V lost 0 bases and J lost 3 bases.

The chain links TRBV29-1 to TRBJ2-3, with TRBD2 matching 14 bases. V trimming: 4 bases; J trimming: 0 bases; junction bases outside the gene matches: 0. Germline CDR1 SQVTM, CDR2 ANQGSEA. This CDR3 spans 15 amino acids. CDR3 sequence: CSVGLAGGSTDTQYF. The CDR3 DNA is TGCAGCGTTGGACTAGCGGGGGGGAGCACAGATACGCAGTATTTT.

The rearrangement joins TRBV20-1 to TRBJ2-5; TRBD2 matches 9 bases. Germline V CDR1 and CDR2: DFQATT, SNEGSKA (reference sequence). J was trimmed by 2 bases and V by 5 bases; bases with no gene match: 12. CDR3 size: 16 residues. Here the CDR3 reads CSASPLRLAVQETQYF. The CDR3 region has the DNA TGCAGTGCTTCGCCTCTGAGACTAGCGGTACAAGAGACCCAGTACTTC.

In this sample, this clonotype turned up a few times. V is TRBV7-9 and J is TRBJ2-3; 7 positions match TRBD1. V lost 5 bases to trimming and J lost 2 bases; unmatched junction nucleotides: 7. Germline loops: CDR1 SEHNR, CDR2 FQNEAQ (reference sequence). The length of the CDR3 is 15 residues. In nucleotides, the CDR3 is TGTGCCAGCAGCGCATCGGGACAGACCACAGATACGCAGTATTTT. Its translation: CASSASGQTTDTQYF. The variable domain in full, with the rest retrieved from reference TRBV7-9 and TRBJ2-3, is DTGVSQNPRHKITKRGQNVTFRCDPISEHNRLYWYRQTLGQGPEFLTYFQNEAQLEKSRLLSDRFSAERPKGSFSTLEIQRTEQGDSAMYLCASSASGQTTDTQYFGPGTRLTVL.

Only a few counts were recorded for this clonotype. The CDR3 bases are TGTGCCACCAGCAGCGGACAGACGAACACCGGGGAGCTGTTTTTT. It encodes CATSSGQTNTGELFF. The V and J genes are TRBV15 and TRBJ2-2; TRBD1 might be the D (6 bases). Per the germline V gene, CDR1 is LNHNV and CDR2 is YYDKDF (reference sequence). This CDR3 region has 15 residues. V was trimmed by 3 bases and J by 0 bases, leaving 8 bases between them.

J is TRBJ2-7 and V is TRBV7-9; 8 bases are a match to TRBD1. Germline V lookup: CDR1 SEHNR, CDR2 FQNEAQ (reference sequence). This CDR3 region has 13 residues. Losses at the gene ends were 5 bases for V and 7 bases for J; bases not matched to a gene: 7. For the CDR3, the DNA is TGTGCCAGCAGCACCTTGGACAGGGTTGAGCAGTACTTC. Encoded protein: CASSTLDRVEQYF.

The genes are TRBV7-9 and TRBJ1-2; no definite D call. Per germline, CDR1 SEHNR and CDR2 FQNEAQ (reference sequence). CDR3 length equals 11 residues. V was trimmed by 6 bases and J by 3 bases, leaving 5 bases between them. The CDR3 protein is CASRDYYGYTF. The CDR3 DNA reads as TGTGCCAGCAGGGATTACTATGGCTACACCTTC.

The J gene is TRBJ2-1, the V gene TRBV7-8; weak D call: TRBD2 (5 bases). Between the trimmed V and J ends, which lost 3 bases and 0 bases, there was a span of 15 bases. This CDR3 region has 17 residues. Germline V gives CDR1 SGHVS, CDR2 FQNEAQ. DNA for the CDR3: TGTGCCAGCAGCTTTATGCTAGCCGTTAGCTCCTACAATGAGCAGTTCTTC. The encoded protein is CASSFMLAVSSYNEQFF.

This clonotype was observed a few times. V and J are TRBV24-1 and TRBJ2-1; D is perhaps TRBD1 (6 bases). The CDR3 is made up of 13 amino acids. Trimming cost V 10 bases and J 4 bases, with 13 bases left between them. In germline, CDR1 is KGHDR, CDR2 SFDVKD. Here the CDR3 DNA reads TGTGCCACTGACAGGAGCGTATACAATGAGCAGTTCTTC. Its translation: CATDRSVYNEQFF.

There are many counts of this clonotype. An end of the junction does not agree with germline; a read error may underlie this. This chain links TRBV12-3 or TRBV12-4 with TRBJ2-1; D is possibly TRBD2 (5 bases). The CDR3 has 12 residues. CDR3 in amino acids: CASSLSGNEQFF. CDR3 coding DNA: TGCGCCAGCAGCTTGAGCGGCAATGAGCAGTTCTTC.

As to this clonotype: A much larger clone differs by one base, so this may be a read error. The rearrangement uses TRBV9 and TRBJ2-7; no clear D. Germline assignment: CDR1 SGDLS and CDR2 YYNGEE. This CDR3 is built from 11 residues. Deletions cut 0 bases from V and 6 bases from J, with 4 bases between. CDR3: CASSVGPEQYF. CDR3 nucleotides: TGTGCCAGCAGCGTAGGGCCCGAGCAGTACTTC.

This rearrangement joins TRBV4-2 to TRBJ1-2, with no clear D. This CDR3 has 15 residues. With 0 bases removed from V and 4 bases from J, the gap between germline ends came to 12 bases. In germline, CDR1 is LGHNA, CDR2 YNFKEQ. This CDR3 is CASSQDGAVGYGYTF. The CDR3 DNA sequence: TGTGCCAGCAGCCAAGATGGTGCAGTTGGCTATGGCTACACCTTC.

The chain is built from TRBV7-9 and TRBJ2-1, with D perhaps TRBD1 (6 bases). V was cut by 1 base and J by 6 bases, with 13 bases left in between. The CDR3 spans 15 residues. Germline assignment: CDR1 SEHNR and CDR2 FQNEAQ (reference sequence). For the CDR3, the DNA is TGTGCCAGCAGCTTAGGGGACACCGAGCTCAATGAGCAGTTCTTC. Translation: CASSLGDTELNEQFF.

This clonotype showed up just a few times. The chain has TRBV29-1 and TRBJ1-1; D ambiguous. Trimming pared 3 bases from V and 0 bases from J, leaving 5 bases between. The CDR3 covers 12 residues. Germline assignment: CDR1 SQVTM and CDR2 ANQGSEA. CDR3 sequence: CSVDRLNTEAFF. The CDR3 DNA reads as TGCAGCGTTGATCGCCTGAACACTGAAGCTTTCTTT.

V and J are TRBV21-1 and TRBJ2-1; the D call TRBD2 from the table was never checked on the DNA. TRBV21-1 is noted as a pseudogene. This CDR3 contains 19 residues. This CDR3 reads CASSATSSGGAWRGNEQFF. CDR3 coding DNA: TGTGCCAGCAGTGCGACTTCTAGCGGGGGGGCGTGGAGGGGGAATGAGCAGTTCTTC.

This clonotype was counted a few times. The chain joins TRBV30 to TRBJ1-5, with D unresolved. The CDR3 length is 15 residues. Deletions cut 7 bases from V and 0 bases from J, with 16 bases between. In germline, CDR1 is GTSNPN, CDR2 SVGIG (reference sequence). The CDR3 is CAFSQVGNSNQPQHF. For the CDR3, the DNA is TGTGCCTTCTCTCAGGTGGGGAATAGCAATCAGCCCCAGCATTTT.

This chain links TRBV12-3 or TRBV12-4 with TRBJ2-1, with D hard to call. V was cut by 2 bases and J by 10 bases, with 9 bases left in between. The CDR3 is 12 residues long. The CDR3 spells CASSLIRTEQFF. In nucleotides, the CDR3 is TGTGCCAGCAGTTTAATCCGGACCGAGCAGTTCTTC.

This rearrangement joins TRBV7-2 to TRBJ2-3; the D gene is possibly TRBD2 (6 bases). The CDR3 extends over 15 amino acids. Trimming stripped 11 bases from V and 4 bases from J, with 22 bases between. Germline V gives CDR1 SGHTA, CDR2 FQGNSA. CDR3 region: CAAGGLTSIADTQYF. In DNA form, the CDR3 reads TGTGCCGCGGGTGGATTAACTAGCATCGCAGATACGCAGTATTTT.

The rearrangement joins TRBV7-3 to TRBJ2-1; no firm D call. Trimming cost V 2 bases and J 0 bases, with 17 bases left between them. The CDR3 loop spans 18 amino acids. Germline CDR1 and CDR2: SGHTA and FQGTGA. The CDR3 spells CASSLEASPTLSYNEQFF. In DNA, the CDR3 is TGTGCCAGCAGCTTAGAGGCCTCGCCTACACTCTCCTACAATGAGCAGTTCTTC. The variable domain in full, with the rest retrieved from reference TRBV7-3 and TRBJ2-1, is GAGVSQTPSNKVTEKGKYVELRCDPISGHTALYWYRQSLGQGPEFLIYFQGTGAADDSGLPNDRFFAVRPEGSVSTLKIQRTERGDSAVYLCASSLEASPTLSYNEQFFGPGTRLTVL.

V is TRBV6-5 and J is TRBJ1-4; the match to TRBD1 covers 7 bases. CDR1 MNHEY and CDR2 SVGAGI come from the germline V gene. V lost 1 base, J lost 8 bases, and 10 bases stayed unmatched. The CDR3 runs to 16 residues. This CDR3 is CASSYWAGGVGEKLFF. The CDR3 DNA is TGTGCCAGCAGTTACTGGGCAGGGGGAGTAGGAGAAAAACTGTTTTTT.

As DNA, the CDR3 is TGTGCCAGCAGCTGGGGGATGCACACCGGGGAGCTGTTTTTT. This encodes CASSWGMHTGELFF. The V gene is TRBV7-9, the J gene TRBJ2-2, with D perhaps given as TRBD1 or TRBD2 (5 bases each). The CDR3 has 14 amino acids. V lost 4 bases to trimming and J lost 3 bases, with 9 bases between them. Germline CDR1 reads SEHNR; CDR2 reads FQNEAQ (reference sequence).

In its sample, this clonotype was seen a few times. In DNA, the CDR3 is TGTGCCAGCAGCCAAGTAGGGGGCGGCAACTATGGCTACACCTTC. It yields the protein CASSQVGGGNYGYTF. The chain links TRBV3-1 to TRBJ1-2; 7 bases match TRBD1. The CDR3 consists of 15 residues. The V segment lost 1 base and the J segment 2 bases; nucleotides outside the gene matches: 4. Germline-derived CDR1 and CDR2 are LGHDT and YNNKEL (reference sequence).

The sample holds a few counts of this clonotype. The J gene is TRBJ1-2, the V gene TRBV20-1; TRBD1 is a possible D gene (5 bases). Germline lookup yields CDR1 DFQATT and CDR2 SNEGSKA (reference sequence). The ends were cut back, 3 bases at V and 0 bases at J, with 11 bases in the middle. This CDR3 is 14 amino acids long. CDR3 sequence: CSASLDTPNYGYTF. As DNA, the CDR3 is TGCAGTGCTAGCCTGGACACCCCTAACTATGGCTACACCTTC.

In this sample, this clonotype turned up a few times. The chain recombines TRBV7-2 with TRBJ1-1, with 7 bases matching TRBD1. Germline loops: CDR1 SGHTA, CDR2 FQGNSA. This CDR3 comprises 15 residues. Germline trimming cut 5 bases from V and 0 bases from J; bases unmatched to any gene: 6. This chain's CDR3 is CASSQQGVVNTEAFF. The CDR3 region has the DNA TGTGCCAGCAGCCAGCAGGGGGTTGTGAACACTGAAGCTTTCTTT.